The 31 T cell receptor beta chains in this list originate from one sample, sequenced in a study of identical twins. In TCRdb, the 5' RACE reads were re-called with MiXCR into one record per CDR3 protein. The table records fewer than 800,000 distinct CDR3 sequences, just over 7% of them present only once. These data were likewise used in another study, on yellow fever vaccine responses in identical twins.

Material: PBMCs. The origin of the receptors is a woman under 30 in good health.

This clonotype has at least ten counts. The chain uses TRBV3-1 and TRBJ2-5; D tentatively fits TRBD1 or TRBD2 (6 bases each). The V end lost 5 bases, the J end lost 6 bases, and 10 bases lay between the germline ends. The CDR3 totals 12 residues. The germline V gene encodes CDR1 LGHDT and CDR2 YNNKEL (reference sequence). In nucleotides, the CDR3 is TGTGCCAGCAGCGGGGGGCTCAAGACCCAGTACTTC. It is translated as CASSGGLKTQYF.

This clonotype was counted only a few times. V gene TRBV7-9 combines with J gene TRBJ2-5; TRBD1 matches at 8 bases. The CDR3 sequence is 16 residues long. The trim removed 5 bases at V and 5 bases at J, leaving 13 bases unmatched. The germline V gene encodes CDR1 SEHNR and CDR2 FQNEAQ (reference sequence). The CDR3 loop reads CASSPRDRGWLETQYF. The CDR3 region has the DNA TGTGCCAGCAGCCCAAGAGACAGGGGTTGGTTGGAGACCCAGTACTTC.

This clonotype was observed a handful of times. This chain uses TRBV20-1 with TRBJ2-7, with 8 bases matching TRBD1. V was pared by 2 bases and J by 3 bases, with 9 bases of the junction left unmatched. The length of the CDR3 is 15 residues. In germline, CDR1 is DFQATT, CDR2 SNEGSKA (reference sequence). The CDR3 region is CSARNPGQVHYEQYV. Written as DNA, the CDR3 is TGCAGTGCTAGAAACCCGGGACAGGTACACTACGAGCAGTACGTC.

The chain has TRBV5-1 and TRBJ2-2; D remains ambiguous. Germline loops: CDR1 SGHRS, CDR2 YFSETQ. This CDR3 has 14 amino acids. Between the trimmed V and J ends, which lost 6 bases and 3 bases, there was a span of 12 bases. CDR3 nucleotide sequence: TGCGCCAGCACCACCCAAATGCACACCGGGGAGCTGTTTTTT. It is translated as CASTTQMHTGELFF.

This clonotype was seen at least ten times. V and J are TRBV28 and TRBJ2-4, with D possibly matching TRBD2 (7 bases). V lost 3 bases to trimming and J lost 1 base, with 13 bases between them. The CDR3 is 16 residues long. In germline, CDR1 is MDHEN, CDR2 SYDVKM. The DNA for the CDR3 is TGTGCCAGCAGTTTTGGGGGGGCAGTTGCCAAAAACATTCAGTACTTC. This gives the protein CASSFGGAVAKNIQYF. Full variable domain (rest looked up from reference TRBV28 and TRBJ2-4): DVKVTQSSRYLVKRTGEKVFLECVQDMDHENMFWYRQDPGLGLRLIYFSYDVKMKEKGDIPEGYSVSREKKERFSLILESASTNQTSMYLCASSFGGAVAKNIQYFGAGTRLSVL.

This clonotype occurred many times. The V and J genes are TRBV6-1 and TRBJ2-7, with TRBD2 identical over 8 bases. In germline, CDR1 is MNHNS, CDR2 SASEGT. Germline trimming cut 6 bases from V and 2 bases from J; bases unmatched to any gene: 18. There are 18 residues in the CDR3. CDR3 in amino acids: CASSLYGGSAGVTYEQYF. The DNA for the CDR3 is TGTGCCAGCAGCCTTTACGGGGGATCAGCGGGAGTAACCTACGAGCAGTACTTC.

This clonotype was detected ten times or more. The chain's CDR3 is CASSPLGDNSPLHF. DNA of the CDR3: TGTGCCAGCTCACCGTTAGGAGATAATTCACCCCTCCACTTT. V gene TRBV18 combines with J gene TRBJ1-6, with D hard to call. CDR3 length equals 14 residues. With 3 bases removed from V and 5 bases from J, the gap between germline ends came to 8 bases. The V gene's germline CDR1 is KGHSH and CDR2 LQKENI. Variable domain in full (rest from reference TRBV18 and TRBJ1-6): NAGVMQNPRHLVRRRGQEARLRCSPMKGHSHVYWYRQLPEEGLKFMVYLQKENIIDESGMPKERFSAEFPKEGPSILRIQQVVRGDSAAYFCASSPLGDNSPLHFGNGTRLTVT.

This clonotype was detected ten times or more. The rearrangement uses TRBV27 and TRBJ2-1; 8 nucleotides align to TRBD2. After removal of 4 bases from V and 6 bases from J, the junction contained 2 bases not matched to a gene. Germline V gives CDR1 MNHEY, CDR2 SMNVEV (reference sequence). This CDR3 has 13 residues. The CDR3, as DNA: TGTGCCAGCAGTTCAGGACTAGCCAATGAGCAGTTCTTC. Translating it yields CASSSGLANEQFF.

This clonotype was detected only a few times. This sequence joins TRBV21-1 and TRBJ2-7; the table's D call, TRBD1, has no DNA check behind it. TRBV21-1 is a listed pseudogene. The CDR3 is 21 residues long. CDR3 in amino acids: CASSLRGPPRGQGIHRNEQYV. In DNA, the CDR3 is TGTGCCAGCAGCCTTCGCGGCCCTCCGCGTGGACAGGGGATACATCGGAACGAGCAGTACGTC.

This clonotype has ten or more counts. J is TRBJ2-7 and V is TRBV5-1; unclear D gene. Per germline, CDR1 SGHRS and CDR2 YFSETQ. V was clipped by 0 bases and J by 1 base, with 5 bases between them. This CDR3 has 13 amino acids. CDR3 DNA sequence: TGCGCCAGCAGCTTGGTTGCGTCCTACGAGCAGTACTTC. This codes for CASSLVASYEQYF.

This clonotype was seen a few times. The chain combines TRBV6-1 with TRBJ2-5; 8 bases map to TRBD1. From germline, CDR1 is MNHNS and CDR2 SASEGT. This CDR3 has 14 amino acids. With 4 bases clipped from V and 5 bases from J, the junction kept 6 bases outside the gene matches. CDR3 sequence: CASSAQGAGETQYF. The CDR3 bases are TGTGCCAGCAGTGCTCAGGGGGCCGGGGAGACCCAGTACTTC.

This chain connects TRBV29-1 to TRBJ2-3; a weak D match, TRBD1 (5 bases). This CDR3 has 13 amino acids. The V and J ends lost 4 bases and 0 bases respectively, with 8 bases between them. From germline, CDR1 is SQVTM and CDR2 ANQGSEA. The CDR3 region is CSVAPGSTDTQYF. As DNA, the CDR3 is TGCAGCGTTGCTCCAGGGAGCACAGATACGCAGTATTTT.

The chain employs TRBV6-2 or TRBV6-3 and TRBJ2-1; 16 bases are shared with TRBD2. J lost 5 bases, V lost 6 bases, and 7 bases had no gene match. CDR3 length: 17 amino acids. Germline V gene data show CDR1 as MNHEY and CDR2 as SVGEGT. The CDR3 loop reads CASRPPGLAGGDNEQFF. CDR3 sequence (DNA): TGTGCCAGCAGACCGCCGGGACTAGCGGGGGGGGACAATGAGCAGTTCTTC.

The rearrangement joins TRBV28 to TRBJ2-1, with a possible D match to TRBD2 (6 bases). This CDR3 contains 14 residues. Trimming stripped 5 bases from V and 9 bases from J, with 17 bases between. From germline, CDR1 is MDHEN and CDR2 SYDVKM. The CDR3 DNA reads TGTGCCAGCAGTCTCATCTGGAAGGAGGGTGAGCAGTTCTTC. Encoded protein: CASSLIWKEGEQFF.

This rearrangement joins TRBV7-2 to TRBJ1-5; D unclear. The CDR3 has 13 amino acids. Trimming took off 9 bases at V and 3 bases at J, with 12 bases between the two ends. The germline V gene has CDR1 SGHTA and CDR2 FQGNSA. CDR3 in DNA: TGTGCCAGTGGGAGTTTTTACAATCAGCCCCAGCATTTT. This translates into CASGSFYNQPQHF.

This clonotype was counted only a few times. The chain couples TRBV7-9 to TRBJ2-4; D gene unclear. The CDR3 consists of 13 residues. The germline CDR1 and CDR2 sequences are SEHNR and FQNEAQ (reference sequence). V lost 6 bases and J lost 2, with 8 bases in between. The CDR3 nucleotides are TGTGCCAGCAGTGATAATTCCAAAAACATTCAGTACTTC. This translates into CASSDNSKNIQYF.

This clonotype showed up many times. V usage is TRBV28 and J usage is TRBJ2-1, with 8 bases matching TRBD2. The CDR3 runs to 15 residues. V dropped 4 bases and J dropped 4; count of bases not matched to a gene: 6. Germline CDR1 MDHEN, CDR2 SYDVKM. The CDR3 spells CASSSSGGGYNEQFF. The CDR3 DNA follows: TGTGCCAGCAGTTCATCGGGGGGGGGGTACAATGAGCAGTTCTTC.

There are a few counts of this clonotype. This chain connects TRBV24-1 to TRBJ2-6; no firm D call. The CDR3 length is 14 residues. Trimming removed 12 bases from V and 0 bases from J, with 11 bases in between. Germline CDR1 reads KGHDR; CDR2 reads SFDVKD. CDR3 region: CAAARSSGANVLTF. The CDR3 nucleotides read TGTGCCGCCGCAAGGAGCTCTGGGGCCAACGTCCTGACTTTC.

Concerning this clonotype: A much larger clonotype is one base distant, so this may be a read error. V and J are TRBV29-1 and TRBJ2-5, with D hard to call. Germline-derived CDR1 and CDR2 are SQVTM and ANQGSEA. Between the trimmed V and J ends, which lost 6 bases and 5 bases, there was a span of 16 bases. The CDR3 covers 13 residues. The CDR3 sequence: CSVPPDVVETQYF. The CDR3 nucleotides are TGCAGCGTACCTCCGGACGTGGTGGAGACCCAGTACTTC. The variable domain in full, completed from reference TRBV29-1 and TRBJ2-5, reads SAVISQKPSRDICQRGTSLTIQCQVDSQVTMMFWYRQQPGQSLTLIATANQGSEATYESGFVIDKFPISRPNLTFSTLTVSNMSPEDSSIYLCSVPPDVVETQYFGPGTRLLVL.

This clonotype occurred many times. V and J are TRBV11-2 and TRBJ1-1; no reliable D call. The CDR3 is 12 residues long. Looked up from germline, CDR1 is SGHAT and CDR2 is FQNNGV. Trimming removed 5 bases at V and 8 bases at J, with 12 bases between. CDR3: CASSRFPREAFF. The DNA of the CDR3 is TGTGCCAGCAGCCGGTTCCCACGGGAAGCTTTCTTT.

The V and J genes are TRBV28 and TRBJ2-1; the match to TRBD2 covers 8 bases. This CDR3 has 18 residues. V shed 5 bases, J shed 0 bases, and the junction held 12 bases outside the gene matches. Germline assignment: CDR1 MDHEN and CDR2 SYDVKM. CDR3 amino acids: CASSPPLLAGSSYNEQFF. The CDR3 DNA sequence: TGTGCCAGCAGTCCTCCTCTGTTAGCGGGGAGCTCCTACAATGAGCAGTTCTTC.

This clonotype was seen a few times. The chain couples TRBV12-3 or TRBV12-4 to TRBJ2-5, with a weak D call TRBD2 (6 bases). CDR3 length: 16 amino acids. The V end lost 2 bases, the J end lost 3 bases, and 16 bases lay between the germline ends. CDR3 nucleotide sequence: TGTGCCAGCAGTTTAAGGACTACTGAAACTAAAGAGACCCAGTACTTC. This codes for CASSLRTTETKETQYF.

CDR3 sequence reads: CASSHSGDTSYEQYF. The CDR3, as DNA: TGTGCCAGCAGCCACTCCGGGGACACTTCCTACGAGCAGTACTTC. This chain links TRBV21-1 with TRBJ2-7; the table calls TRBD1, which could not be checked here. TRBV21-1 is labeled a pseudogene. The CDR3 covers 15 residues.

This clonotype was picked up a small number of times. The genes are TRBV29-1 and TRBJ1-1, with TRBD1 matching 7 bases. CDR3 length: 13 amino acids. From germline, CDR1 is SQVTM and CDR2 ANQGSEA. The junction had 11 bases not matched to a gene; V was cut back by 4 bases and J by 9 bases. CDR3 protein: CSVGIPTGQKAFF. As DNA, the CDR3 is TGCAGCGTTGGTATCCCCACGGGACAGAAAGCTTTCTTT. The variable domain in full, with the rest retrieved from reference TRBV29-1 and TRBJ1-1, is SAVISQKPSRDICQRGTSLTIQCQVDSQVTMMFWYRQQPGQSLTLIATANQGSEATYESGFVIDKFPISRPNLTFSTLTVSNMSPEDSSIYLCSVGIPTGQKAFFGQGTRLTVV.

The J gene is TRBJ2-3, the V gene TRBV2; 11 bases agree with TRBD2. This CDR3 has 14 residues. V lost 9 bases, J lost 6 bases, and 8 bases stayed unmatched. Germline CDR1 SNHLY, CDR2 FYNNEI. CDR3 protein: CASLLAGVPDTQYF. In DNA form, the CDR3 reads TGTGCCAGTTTACTAGCGGGAGTCCCGGATACGCAGTATTTT.

The rearrangement links TRBV2 to TRBJ2-3; D is possibly TRBD2 (6 bases). The ends were cut back, 6 bases at V and 5 bases at J, with 18 bases in the middle. The CDR3 is made up of 15 amino acids. Germline CDR1 is SNHLY and CDR2 is FYNNEI. CDR3 protein: CASRDYGGAVDTQYF. In nucleotides, the CDR3 is TGTGCCAGCAGGGACTATGGGGGAGCGGTAGATACGCAGTATTTT.

The chain uses TRBV5-1 and TRBJ2-5; TRBD1 matches 9 bases. The trim removed 3 bases at V and 5 bases at J, leaving 17 bases unmatched. The CDR3 totals 18 residues. Germline-derived CDR1 and CDR2 are SGHRS and YFSETQ. CDR3 coding DNA: TGCGCCAGCAGCTATCGGACAGGGGCGGGGAGCTGGCAGGAGACCCAGTACTTC. Translated: CASSYRTGAGSWQETQYF.

This clonotype was observed a handful of times. The chain uses TRBV5-1 and TRBJ2-1, with TRBD1 identical over 10 bases. The CDR3 consists of 15 residues. The germline V gene has CDR1 SGHRS and CDR2 YFSETQ. The J segment lost 3 bases and the V segment lost 6 bases, leaving 6 bases of the junction unmatched. For the CDR3, the DNA is TGCGCCAGCATTGGGACAGGGGCCATCTACAATGAGCAGTTCTTC. Translation gives CASIGTGAIYNEQFF.

The V call is TRBV10-1, the J call TRBJ2-3; the match to TRBD2 covers 7 bases. With 2 bases clipped from V and 6 bases from J, the junction kept 11 bases outside the gene matches. The germline V gene has CDR1 WNHNN and CDR2 SYGVQD (reference sequence). CDR3 length: 16 residues. CDR3 sequence: CASSEQPSGAGDTQYF. In DNA, the CDR3 is TGCGCCAGCAGTGAGCAGCCGAGCGGGGCCGGGGATACGCAGTATTTT.

The table lists this clonotype with many counts. The V call is TRBV20-1, the J call TRBJ1-5; D is possibly TRBD1 (5 bases). The CDR3 is 13 amino acids. In germline, CDR1 is DFQATT, CDR2 SNEGSKA (reference sequence). The V and J ends lost 4 bases and 4 bases respectively, with 11 bases between them. The chain's CDR3 is CSANAGGNQPQHF. DNA of the CDR3: TGCAGTGCTAACGCCGGGGGTAATCAGCCCCAGCATTTT.

This clonotype appeared a few times. The CDR3 DNA follows: TGCAGCGTTGACGGGGGGCGGACAGGAGGGTACGAGCAGTACTTC. It codes for CSVDGGRTGGYEQYF. V and J are TRBV29-1 and TRBJ2-7; D assignment may be TRBD1 or TRBD2 (7 bases each). The length of the CDR3 is 15 residues. Germline V gene sequence: CDR1 SQVTM, CDR2 ANQGSEA. V lost 3 bases and J 4 bases, leaving 19 bases between the germline ends.